Sequencing of this T cell receptor (beta chain) was carried out in a study of cytomegalovirus exposure and HLA in healthy donors. Study-level results: In a later analysis, a genetic analysis reported fewer productive-TCR N-insertions in an Asian-associated ancestry cluster than the cohort average. Per a later analysis, HLA-associated TCR beta chains showed more clonal expansion than other, equally common TCR beta chains. Serostatus for CMV was the only available immune exposure information. Cytomegalovirus status was reportedly diagnosed by the classifier with high sensitivity and specificity.

As to this clone: Its antigen is not identified.

The CDR3 is 16 amino acids. V lost 4 bases and J lost 4; bases outside the gene matches: 10. Germline CDR1 SGHTS, CDR2 YDEGEE. The PCR was carried out with 60 Vbeta primers and 13 Jbeta primers. The table came from immunoSEQ multiplex PCR; TCRdb's copy has only in-frame clones and leaves some out. The top ten clones hold approximately 1.2% of a sample with more than 150,000 clones, roughly 82% of them seen once. Sequencing was performed on PBMCs. This chain connects TRBV5-8 to TRBJ1-1; 10 bases agree with TRBD1. This receptor was obtained from a girl aged 2-9 years in good health and CMV-seropositive. In nucleotides, the CDR3 is TGTGCCAGCAGCCTTCTCCGGACAGGGGGTTTCACTGAAGCTTTCTTT. Amino acid sequence: CASSLLRTGGFTEAFF.